This paragraph reports one T cell receptor beta chain. Method: immunoSEQ multiplex PCR; TCRdb's copy keeps in-frame clones and lacks some. The data show about 17,000 clones, 72% seen once. The CDR3 loop spans 18 amino acids. J was trimmed by 6 bases and V by 2 bases; bases with no gene match: 12. This sample is drawn from a study of CXCR4 blockade with PD-1 therapy in pancreatic cancer. Sequenced input: tumor tissue. This sequence joins TRBV6-7 and TRBJ2-1; 11 nucleotides align to TRBD2. TRBV6-7 is noted as an ORF with a role that remains uncertain. This sequence originates from a human donor with pancreatic ductal adenocarcinoma. The CDR3 spells CASSYTSLGLAVSNEQFF. CDR3 sequence (DNA): TGTGCCAGCAGTTACACGTCGTTGGGACTAGCGGTTAGCAATGAGCAGTTCTTC.